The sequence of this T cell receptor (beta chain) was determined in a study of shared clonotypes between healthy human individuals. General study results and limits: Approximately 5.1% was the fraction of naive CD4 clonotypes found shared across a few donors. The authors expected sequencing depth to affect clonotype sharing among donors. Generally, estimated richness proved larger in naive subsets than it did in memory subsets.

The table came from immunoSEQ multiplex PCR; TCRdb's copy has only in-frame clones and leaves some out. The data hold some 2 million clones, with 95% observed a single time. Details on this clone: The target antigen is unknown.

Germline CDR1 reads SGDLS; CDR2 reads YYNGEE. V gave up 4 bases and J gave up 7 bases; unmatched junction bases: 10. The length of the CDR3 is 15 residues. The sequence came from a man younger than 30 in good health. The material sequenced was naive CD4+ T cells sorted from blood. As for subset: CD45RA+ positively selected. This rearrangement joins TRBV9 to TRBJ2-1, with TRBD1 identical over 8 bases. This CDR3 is CASSPGQGGFNEQFF. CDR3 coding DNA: TGTGCCAGCAGCCCCGGACAGGGAGGATTTAATGAGCAGTTCTTC.